The clone carrying this T cell receptor beta chain was observed many times. The time point is: before trial treatment. Nivolumab, ipilimumab, aspirin, low-dose cyclophosphamide and low-dose radiotherapy were all administered to the donors. Eligibility required advanced solid tumors lacking tumor-infiltrating lymphocytes. This specimen comes from a study of low-dose radiotherapy and immunotherapy resistance in tumors. Study details: Per fraction, Cohort 2 was given 1 Gy every two weeks, accumulating a total of 13 Gy over 26 weeks. Daily oral aspirin at 300 mg began on cycle 1 day 1 and lasted four cycles.

CDR3 length: 14 amino acids. V was trimmed by 4 bases and J by 4 bases, leaving 13 bases between them. Germline CDR1 reads LNHDA; CDR2 reads SQIVND (reference sequence). Alpha- and beta-chain coverage of first-strand cDNA came from TRAV- and TRBV-specific primers. Amplification of TCRs used a constant-region primer and V-primer adapter for around 18 PCR cycles. TCRdb analysed the reads with MiXCR anew, one entry per CDR3 protein. The sample holds some 82,000 distinct CDR3 sequences; over 15% are singletons and the top ten take about 5.5%. Sequencing used PBMCs, obtained before treatment. The rearrangement links TRBV19 to TRBJ1-2; D remains ambiguous. This TCR came from a male donor with prostate cancer. This CDR3 reads CASSTDRPPYGYTF. The CDR3 DNA sequence: TGTGCCAGTAGTACCGACCGCCCGCCCTATGGCTACACCTTC. The full variable domain, completed using reference TRBV19 and TRBJ1-2, is DGGITQSPKYLFRKEGQNVTLSCEQNLNHDAMYWYRQDPGQGLRLIYYSQIVNDFQKGDIAEGYSVSREKKESFPLTVTSAQKNPTAFYLCASSTDRPPYGYTFGSGTRLTVV.